This T cell receptor (beta chain) stems from a study of early T cells in non-severe SARS-CoV-2 infection. Study-wide context: Chains were unpaired, as sequencing was done on bulk RNA from unsorted whole blood. General observations from the study: The VDJdb matching leaned toward anti-spike CD8 responses and overlooked private and CD4 specificities.

This clonotype was observed a few times. Its antigen is currently unknown. This CDR3 spans 16 amino acids. V lost 5 bases and J lost 0; bases outside the gene matches: 8. Germline V CDR1 and CDR2: SGHAT, FQNNGV. Unique molecular identifiers were affixed to single, distinct cDNA molecules. From the 5' RACE reads, TCRdb called clonotypes with MiXCR, one entry per CDR3 protein. The table records 80,000 to 95,000 distinct CDR3 sequences, 16% of them present only once. The chain carries TRBV11-2 and TRBJ2-7, with 9 nucleotides matching TRBD2. This receptor was obtained from an adult who was a healthcare worker with PCR-confirmed SARS-CoV-2 infection or an uninfected control (not recorded which). Material: whole blood, obtained at baseline. The CDR3 here is CASSRGDSGSSYEQYF. CDR3 DNA sequence: TGTGCCAGCAGCCGGGGGGATAGCGGGAGCTCCTACGAGCAGTACTTC.